These 28 T cell receptor beta chains were all obtained from the same sample, sequenced in a study of T cell responses to AZD1222 COVID-19 vaccine. Generated by immunoSEQ multiplex PCR, the TCRdb table keeps only in-frame clones and is missing some. The table includes 100,000 or so clones, 82% detected once. Sample: peripheral blood, taken on day 0 of AZD1222 vaccination. The receptors derive from an adult in good health.

The CDR3: CASSLGLAGDNYNEQFF. The CDR3 DNA is TGCGCCAGCAGCTTGGGACTAGCGGGTGACAACTACAATGAGCAGTTCTTC. This chain joins TRBV5-1 and TRBJ2-1; 10 bases map to TRBD2. V lost 0 bases to trimming and J lost 3 bases; unmatched junction nucleotides: 6. The CDR3 sequence is 17 residues long. Germline CDR1 reads SGHRS; CDR2 reads YFSETQ. Variable domain in full (rest from reference TRBV5-1 and TRBJ2-1): KAGVTQTPRYLIKTRGQQVTLSCSPISGHRSVSWYQQTPGQGLQFLFEYFSETQRNKGNFPGRFSGRQFSNSRSEMNVSTLELGDSALYLCASSLGLAGDNYNEQFFGPGTRLTVL.

The chain carries TRBV18 and TRBJ1-2, with 8 bases fitting TRBD1. Trimming took 3 bases from V and 7 from J; bases not matched to a gene: 10. CDR1 KGHSH and CDR2 LQKENI come from the germline V gene. The CDR3 runs to 15 residues. The CDR3 DNA sequence: TGTGCCAGCTCACCTCAGGGACAGGCGATGGGTGGCTACACCTTC. Translation gives CASSPQGQAMGGYTF.

V is TRBV19 and J is TRBJ1-6, with 12 bases that match TRBD1. V lost 5 bases, J lost 11 bases, and 4 bases stayed unmatched. This CDR3 comprises 14 residues. Germline-derived CDR1 and CDR2 are LNHDA and SQIVND (reference sequence). CDR3 region: CASSSRDRGPPLHF. The CDR3 nucleotides read TGTGCCAGTAGTTCCCGGGACAGGGGGCCACCCCTCCACTTT. Complete variable domain (other parts from reference TRBV19 and TRBJ1-6): DGGITQSPKYLFRKEGQNVTLSCEQNLNHDAMYWYRQDPGQGLRLIYYSQIVNDFQKGDIAEGYSVSREKKESFPLTVTSAQKNPTAFYLCASSSRDRGPPLHFGNGTRLTVT.

CDR3 nucleotide sequence: TGTGCCAGCAGCCCTCCCGGGACAAGTCGCTCCCCCCTCCACTTT. Protein: CASSPPGTSRSPLHF. V and J are TRBV3-1 (or the pseudogene TRBV3-2) and TRBJ1-6; weak D call: TRBD1 (6 bases). Germline CDR1 LGHDT, CDR2 YNNKEL (reference sequence). This CDR3 is 15 amino acids long. The V end was cut by 4 bases, the J end by 13 bases, with 20 bases between.

The rearrangement uses TRBV2 and TRBJ1-5; tentative D call: TRBD1 (5 bases). This CDR3 spans 14 amino acids. Trimming stripped 6 bases from V and 3 bases from J, with 12 bases between. Per the germline V gene, CDR1 is SNHLY and CDR2 is FYNNEI. Here the CDR3 DNA reads TGTGCCAGCAGGGTATCAGGGTCCAATCAGCCCCAGCATTTT. As protein: CASRVSGSNQPQHF.

V and J are TRBV2 and TRBJ1-1, with D unclear. This CDR3 has 14 residues. Trimming cost V 6 bases and J 0 bases, with 11 bases left between them. Germline values: CDR1 SNHLY, CDR2 FYNNEI. The chain's CDR3 is CASRSSVVNTEAFF. Here the CDR3 DNA reads TGTGCCAGCAGGAGTAGTGTTGTGAACACTGAAGCTTTCTTT.

This chain connects TRBV9 to TRBJ1-6, with D hard to call. Germline values: CDR1 SGDLS, CDR2 YYNGEE. The length of the CDR3 is 13 residues. V dropped 0 bases and J dropped 11 bases, with 9 bases sitting between them. This CDR3 is CASSVGWETPLHF. The CDR3 DNA follows: TGTGCCAGCAGCGTAGGGTGGGAGACACCCCTCCACTTT.

The chain combines TRBV18 with TRBJ1-2; 7 bases fit TRBD1. Germline lookup yields CDR1 KGHSH and CDR2 LQKENI. The CDR3 is 12 amino acids. Trimming cost V 5 bases and J 11 bases; bases outside gene matches: 8. This CDR3 is CASSTGQPKYTF. The CDR3 coding sequence is TGTGCCAGCTCAACGGGACAGCCAAAGTACACCTTC.

The chain carries TRBV7-2 and TRBJ1-2, with TRBD1 matching 7 bases. The V segment lost 2 bases and the J segment 14 bases; nucleotides outside the gene matches: 11. The germline V gene has CDR1 SGHTA and CDR2 FQGNSA. CDR3 length: 13 residues. In DNA, the CDR3 is TGTGCCAGCAGCTTAAGAGAACAGGGGTCACGGACCTTC. Protein product: CASSLREQGSRTF. The complete variable domain, with remaining parts taken from reference TRBV7-2 and TRBJ1-2, reads GAGVSQSPSNKVTEKGKDVELRCDPISGHTALYWYRQSLGQGLEFLIYFQGNSAPDKSGLPSDRFSAERTGGSVSTLTIQRTQQEDSAVYLCASSLREQGSRTFGSGTRLTVV.

The chain combines TRBV24-1 with TRBJ2-5; D remains ambiguous. V dropped 2 bases and J dropped 5 bases, with 8 bases sitting between them. The CDR3 sequence is 13 residues long. The germline V gene has CDR1 KGHDR and CDR2 SFDVKD. The CDR3 sequence is CATSDYMGETQYF. The CDR3 nucleotides are TGTGCCACCAGTGATTATATGGGGGAGACCCAGTACTTC.

The J gene is TRBJ1-6, the V gene TRBV5-4; no clear D gene. Germline V lookup: CDR1 SGHNT, CDR2 YYREEE (reference sequence). This CDR3 spans 14 amino acids. V lost 0 bases to trimming and J lost 6 bases, with 7 bases between them. CDR3 loop: CASSLAGRNSPLHF. In nucleotides, the CDR3 is TGTGCCAGCAGCTTGGCGGGCCGTAATTCACCCCTCCACTTT.

The chain employs TRBV2 and TRBJ2-5; 7 bases line up with TRBD2. Looked up from germline, CDR1 is SNHLY and CDR2 is FYNNEI. The CDR3 contains 14 residues. Germline trimming cut 6 bases from V and 1 base from J; bases unmatched to any gene: 5. This CDR3 is CASRGSSGQETQYF. The CDR3 DNA reads TGTGCCAGCAGGGGATCTAGCGGCCAAGAGACCCAGTACTTC.

The chain recombines TRBV6-6 with TRBJ1-6; TRBD1 matches at 9 bases. The germline gives CDR1 MNHNY, CDR2 SVGAGI (reference sequence). This CDR3 is built from 13 residues. V lost 7 bases and J lost 7; bases outside the gene matches: 2. The CDR3 coding sequence is TGTGCCAGCACCGGACAGGGGAATTCACCCCTCCACTTT. It specifies CASTGQGNSPLHF.

The chain links TRBV19 to TRBJ2-1; D possibly matches TRBD1 or TRBD2 (6 bases each). This CDR3 contains 16 residues. Between the trimmed V and J ends, which lost 5 bases and 2 bases, there was a span of 16 bases. Germline V lookup: CDR1 LNHDA, CDR2 SQIVND (reference sequence). The CDR3 coding sequence is TGTGCCAGTAGTCCTCATAGGGGGGTAACCTACAATGAGCAGTTCTTC. This encodes CASSPHRGVTYNEQFF.

The chain uses TRBV20-1 and TRBJ1-1; 7 nucleotides align to TRBD1. V shed 3 bases, J shed 7 bases, and the junction held 2 bases outside the gene matches. Per germline, CDR1 DFQATT and CDR2 SNEGSKA (reference sequence). The CDR3 extends over 11 amino acids. The CDR3: CSARRDSEAFF. The CDR3 DNA reads TGCAGTGCTAGGAGGGACAGTGAAGCTTTCTTT.

J is TRBJ1-5 and V is TRBV5-1; D perhaps matches TRBD1 (6 bases). The CDR3 runs to 15 residues. Germline CDR1 SGHRS, CDR2 YFSETQ. The ends were cut back, 0 bases at V and 8 bases at J, with 15 bases in the middle. The CDR3 sequence is CASSLEGGGREPQHF. Here the CDR3 DNA reads TGCGCCAGCAGCTTGGAGGGCGGGGGCAGAGAGCCCCAGCATTTT.

V gene TRBV3-1 (or the pseudogene TRBV3-2) combines with J gene TRBJ2-5, with 12 positions matching TRBD2. Trimming cost V 4 bases and J 5 bases; bases outside gene matches: 5. The CDR3 extends over 15 amino acids. In germline, CDR1 is LGHDT, CDR2 YNNKEL (reference sequence). As DNA, the CDR3 is TGTGCCAGCAGCCGCCTAGCGGGGGGGCGGGAGACCCAGTACTTC. Translating it yields CASSRLAGGRETQYF.

The table lists this clone with a few counts. The rearrangement links TRBV9 to TRBJ2-3; the D is unclear. This CDR3 region has 14 residues. The germline V gene encodes CDR1 SGDLS and CDR2 YYNGEE. Trimming took 4 bases from V and 4 from J, leaving 13 bases between them. In nucleotides, the CDR3 is TGTGCCAGCAGCCCCTCATCAGACGCAGATACGCAGTATTTT. Translation gives CASSPSSDADTQYF.

This chain links TRBV18 with TRBJ2-7; D is possibly TRBD1 (5 bases). The CDR3 length is 14 residues. Trimming left V 3 bases short and J 9 bases short, with 18 bases between. CDR1 is KGHSH and CDR2 is LQKENI in the germline V gene. DNA for the CDR3: TGTGCCAGCTCACCCCGCAGGACAAGGCTTGTGCAGTACTTC. Its protein is CASSPRRTRLVQYF.

The rearrangement joins TRBV11-2 to TRBJ1-6; weak D call: TRBD1 (6 bases). The V gene's germline CDR1 is SGHAT and CDR2 FQNNGV. Trimming removed 3 bases from V and 6 bases from J, with 12 bases in between. This CDR3 is built from 15 residues. CDR3: CASSFTGGPNSPLHF. In DNA, the CDR3 is TGTGCCAGCAGCTTTACCGGGGGCCCTAATTCACCCCTCCACTTT.

The rearrangement joins TRBV19 to TRBJ1-2; 8 bases agree with TRBD1. Trimming at V came to 0 bases and at J to 4 bases, leaving 4 bases not matched to a gene. The germline V gene has CDR1 LNHDA and CDR2 SQIVND (reference sequence). This CDR3 is 15 amino acids long. In DNA, the CDR3 is TGTGCCAGTAGTATAGAGGGGACAGGAGTCTATGGCTACACCTTC. Protein sequence: CASSIEGTGVYGYTF.

The V gene is TRBV7-9, the J gene TRBJ1-2; no definite D call. Germline-derived CDR1 and CDR2 are SEHNR and FQNEAQ (reference sequence). Trimming removed 1 base from V and 2 bases from J, with 5 bases in between. CDR3 length equals 13 residues. CDR3 sequence: CASSLEGNYGYTF. DNA of the CDR3: TGTGCCAGCAGCTTAGAGGGAAACTATGGCTACACCTTC.

This chain uses TRBV4-1 with TRBJ2-7; 8 bases agree with TRBD1. Trimming took 0 bases from V and 3 from J; bases not matched to a gene: 10. From germline, CDR1 is MGHRA and CDR2 YSYEKL. CDR3 length equals 17 residues. The CDR3 nucleotides read TGCGCCAGCAGCCAAGAATCAGGGGGCAACCCTGACTACGAGCAGTACTTC. It is translated as CASSQESGGNPDYEQYF.

This clone was seen just once. V and J are TRBV10-3 and TRBJ1-1; TRBD1 aligns across 9 bases. CDR3 size: 16 residues. Germline lookup yields CDR1 ENHRY and CDR2 SYGVKD. With V trimmed by 6 bases and J by 4 bases, 12 bases remained unmatched. As DNA, the CDR3 is TGTGCCATCAGCGCTAACAGGGGGCTTTTGGGCACTGAAGCTTTCTTT. Translation gives CAISANRGLLGTEAFF.

CDR3 sequence reads: CASSALRQGAYGYTF. The CDR3 bases are TGTGCCAGCAGCGCTCTGCGACAGGGGGCTTATGGCTACACCTTC. The V and J genes are TRBV11-1 and TRBJ1-2, with 10 bases matching TRBD1. The germline V gene encodes CDR1 SGHAT and CDR2 FQDESV (reference sequence). There are 15 residues in the CDR3. V was clipped by 5 bases and J by 5 bases; unmatched bases: 8.

This chain joins TRBV29-1 and TRBJ1-2; D remains unclear. V was cut by 5 bases and J by 2 bases, with 0 bases left in between. The germline CDR1 and CDR2 sequences are SQVTM and ANQGSEA. The CDR3 runs 9 residues. CDR3 residues: CSVNYGYTF. In DNA, the CDR3 is TGCAGCGTTAACTATGGCTACACCTTC.

The chain joins TRBV29-1 to TRBJ2-1; D remains ambiguous. CDR1 is SQVTM, CDR2 ANQGSEA, per germline. Between the trimmed V and J ends, which lost 6 bases and 0 bases, there was a span of 9 bases. This CDR3 has 13 residues. CDR3 bases: TGCAGCGTGCACGAAAGCTCCTACAATGAGCAGTTCTTC. Its translation is CSVHESSYNEQFF.

This clone was recorded once. The chain employs TRBV19 and TRBJ2-3; weak D call: TRBD1 (6 bases). CDR3 length equals 14 residues. The germline V and J ends were trimmed by 5 bases and 2 bases, with 11 bases remaining between them. Germline V gene sequence: CDR1 LNHDA, CDR2 SQIVND (reference sequence). In DNA, the CDR3 is TGTGCCAGTAGTTATGGACAGTTCACAGATACGCAGTATTTT. Protein sequence: CASSYGQFTDTQYF. The full variable domain, completed using reference TRBV19 and TRBJ2-3, is DGGITQSPKYLFRKEGQNVTLSCEQNLNHDAMYWYRQDPGQGLRLIYYSQIVNDFQKGDIAEGYSVSREKKESFPLTVTSAQKNPTAFYLCASSYGQFTDTQYFGPGTRLTVL.